By share of the sample, the clone carrying this TCR beta chain is medium-sized. Germline assignment: CDR1 MNHEY and CDR2 SVGAGI. Trimming left V 2 bases short and J 0 bases short, with 11 bases between. The CDR3 runs to 17 residues. The sample belongs to a study of T cell repertoires in aging, cancer and after chemotherapy. Amplification of TCR beta used genomic DNA extracted from peripheral blood. TRB rearrangements spanning V, D and J were amplified using mixed TRB-A/B primers. From the multiplex PCR reads, TCRdb called clonotypes with MiXCR, one entry per CDR3 protein. The sample has more than 2,500 distinct CDR3 sequences, almost 25% seen once.

The V gene is TRBV6-5, the J gene TRBJ2-6; the D gene could be TRBD1 or TRBD2 (5 bases each). The receptor comes from a human donor with a solid tumor. The sequenced material came from blood. CDR3 DNA: TGTGCCAGCAGTTACCCCATTGGGGGCTCTGGGGCCAACGTCCTGACTTTC. Residues: CASSYPIGGSGANVLTF.